The rows below give T cell receptor beta chains drawn from one sample of a study of cytomegalovirus exposure and HLA in healthy donors. Using immunoSEQ multiplex PCR, the repertoire was profiled, and TCRdb retains in-frame clones only, with some absent. The sample includes approximately 150,000 clones, 76% of them seen just once. Specimen: PBMCs. The receptor set was obtained from a man aged 55-75 years in good health and CMV-seronegative. Both conserved end residues are part of each CDR3. D genes are given only for firm matches. The size field is filled for only some rows; it gives once, few, many or a size class.

j_call cdr3_length v_call clone_size d_call cdr3_aa cdr3_nt
TRBJ2-7 15 TRBV27 . TRBD2 CASRLAGGVSYEQYF TGTGCCAGCAGGTTAGCGGGAGGCGTCTCCTACGAGCAGTACTTC
TRBJ2-3 19 TRBV28 . TRBD2 CASRTRADLAGGPSDTQYF TGTGCCAGCAGGACGAGGGCCGATTTGGCGGGAGGGCCATCAGATACGCAGTATTTT
TRBJ2-5 14 TRBV5-1 . TRBD1 CASSPGEGARTQYF TGCGCCAGCAGCCCGGGCGAGGGGGCGAGGACCCAGTACTTC
TRBJ2-7 13 TRBV29-1 . . CSVQWVTDHEQYF TGCAGCGTGCAGTGGGTAACAGACCACGAGCAGTACTTC
TRBJ1-2 14 TRBV4-3 few . CASSHERGSYGYTF TGCGCCAGCAGCCACGAGCGGGGGAGCTATGGCTACACCTTC
TRBJ2-7 15 TRBV27 . TRBD1 CASTISGTGVSEQYF TGTGCCAGCACCATCTCCGGGACAGGGGTCAGCGAGCAGTACTTC
TRBJ2-3 15 TRBV5-6 . TRBD1 CASSSGTGWADTQYF TGTGCCAGCAGCTCAGGGACAGGGTGGGCAGATACGCAGTATTTT
TRBJ2-7 11 TRBV6-1 . . CASRLYYEQYF TGTGCCAGCAGGCTATACTACGAGCAGTACTTC
TRBJ2-7 15 TRBV7-6 . . CASSPSPGVSYEQYF TGTGCCAGCAGCCCCTCCCCGGGGGTATCCTACGAGCAGTACTTC
TRBJ2-1 18 TRBV25-1 few TRBD2 CASSTTPGTSGSLNEQFF TGTGCCAGCAGTACCACTCCCGGGACTAGCGGGAGCCTTAATGAGCAGTTCTTC
TRBJ2-1 16 TRBV2 . TRBD2 CASSEDLAGRRNEQFF TGTGCCAGCAGTGAAGACCTAGCGGGTCGAAGGAATGAGCAGTTCTTC
TRBJ2-5 15 TRBV7-2 . TRBD1 CASSPGAGGPKTQYF TGTGCCAGCAGCCCCGGGGCAGGGGGCCCGAAGACCCAGTACTTC
TRBJ2-7 13 TRBV9 . TRBD1 CASSVGDRGLQYF TGTGCCAGCAGCGTAGGGGACAGGGGACTTCAGTACTTC
TRBJ2-7 13 TRBV6-4 once . CASSELASYEQYF TGTGCCAGCAGTGAACTAGCTTCCTACGAGCAGTACTTC
TRBJ2-5 16 TRBV19 . . CASSPGKAGAGETQYF TGTGCCAGTAGCCCCGGGAAGGCGGGGGCTGGAGAGACCCAGTACTTC
TRBJ2-7 14 TRBV7-8 . . CASSLARDTYEQYF TGTGCCAGCAGCTTAGCGCGAGACACCTACGAGCAGTACTTC
TRBJ2-7 15 TRBV6-1 once TRBD1 CASSPGTGGTYEQYF TGTGCCAGCAGTCCCGGGACAGGAGGGACCTACGAGCAGTACTTC
TRBJ2-2 16 TRBV13 . . CASRPGLGPNTGELFF TGTGCCAGCAGGCCCGGCCTGGGCCCGAACACCGGGGAGCTGTTTTTT
TRBJ1-1 12 TRBV29-1 . . CSVENGGREAFF TGCAGCGTTGAAAACGGGGGGCGCGAAGCTTTCTTT
TRBJ2-7 16 TRBV7-8 . TRBD2 CASSLLPRGRGHEQYF TGTGCCAGCAGCTTACTCCCTCGCGGGAGGGGTCACGAGCAGTACTTC
TRBJ1-5 15 TRBV28 . . CASSPRGRSNQPQHF TGTGCCAGCAGTCCTCGGGGTCGTAGCAATCAGCCCCAGCATTTT
TRBJ1-5 13 TRBV29-1 . . CSASEARDQPQHF TGCAGCGCTTCGGAGGCAAGGGATCAGCCCCAGCATTTT
TRBJ2-3 15 TRBV7-2 . . CASSTGTVTGNTQYF TGTGCCAGCAGCACCGGGACTGTGACGGGTAATACGCAGTATTTT
TRBJ1-1 12 TRBV5-4 once TRBD1 CASSDRATEAFF TGTGCCAGCAGCGACAGGGCTACTGAAGCTTTCTTT
TRBJ2-5 16 TRBV6-5 . . CASSWGPGGLQETQYF TGTGCCAGCAGTTGGGGGCCAGGGGGGTTACAAGAGACCCAGTACTTC
TRBJ2-7 13 TRBV28 . . CASSLPMLGEQYF TGTGCCAGCAGTTTGCCTATGCTCGGCGAGCAGTACTTC
TRBJ2-7 15 TRBV7-2 few TRBD1 CASSKTGGDLSEQYF TGTGCCAGCAGCAAAACAGGGGGCGATTTATCCGAGCAGTACTTC
TRBJ2-3 15 TRBV7-9 . TRBD1 CASSLGGTGGDTQYF TGTGCCAGCAGCTTAGGTGGGACAGGGGGAGATACGCAGTATTTT
TRBJ2-2 17 TRBV19 . TRBD2 CASIPPASGANTGELFF TGTGCCAGTATACCCCCGGCTAGCGGGGCGAACACCGGGGAGCTGTTTTTT
TRBJ1-1 15 TRBV6-5 few . CASSYSSEQSTEAFF TGTGCCAGCAGTTACTCTAGTGAACAGAGCACTGAAGCTTTCTTT
TRBJ2-2 15 TRBV27 . TRBD1 CASKPGQGNTGELFF TGTGCCAGCAAGCCGGGACAGGGCAACACCGGGGAGCTGTTTTTT
TRBJ2-7 16 TRBV7-8 . . CASSLATAGQLTEQYF TGTGCCAGCAGCTTAGCCACGGCGGGACAGCTAACCGAGCAGTACTTC
TRBJ2-5 11 TRBV19 . . CASSSLGLQYF TGTGCCAGTAGTTCCCTGGGACTGCAGTACTTC
TRBJ1-5 15 TRBV7-6 . . CASSSTGGSNQPQHF TGTGCCAGCAGCTCTACGGGGGGCAGCAATCAGCCCCAGCATTTT
TRBJ2-3 15 TRBV5-6 . . CASSFGLPAGDTQYF TGTGCCAGCAGCTTCGGACTACCCGCCGGGGATACGCAGTATTTT
TRBJ2-7 11 TRBV20-1 few TRBD1 CSTDRGPEQYF TGCAGTACCGACAGGGGGCCCGAGCAGTACTTC
TRBJ2-3 14 TRBV27 . . CASSPLGDTDTQYF TGTGCCAGCAGTCCGCTGGGCGACACAGATACGCAGTATTTT
TRBJ1-1 15 TRBV9 . . CASSVTPTGDFEAFF TGTGCCAGCAGCGTAACCCCGACAGGAGACTTCGAAGCTTTCTTT
TRBJ1-1 18 TRBV2 . TRBD1 CASSDDEPGQGRSTEAFF TGTGCCAGCAGTGACGACGAACCGGGACAGGGAAGGAGCACTGAAGCTTTCTTT
TRBJ1-5 14 TRBV28 . . CAARGGVGGSPQHF TGTGCCGCCAGGGGAGGGGTAGGGGGGTCGCCCCAGCATTTT
TRBJ1-2 13 TRBV7-9 . TRBD1 CASSSQGPYGYTF TGTGCCAGCAGCTCACAGGGGCCCTATGGCTACACCTTC
TRBJ2-3 15 TRBV9 . . CASSVGAGLPDTQYF TGTGCCAGCAGCGTAGGCGCGGGGTTACCAGATACGCAGTATTTT
TRBJ2-1 18 TRBV21-1 . . CASSLDPVIAGGFGEQFF TGTGCCAGCAGCCTCGACCCCGTTATAGCGGGAGGCTTCGGTGAGCAGTTCTTC
TRBJ1-2 14 TRBV18 . TRBD1 CASSPPGQGHGYTF TGTGCCAGCTCACCACCGGGACAGGGCCATGGCTACACCTTC
TRBJ1-3 16 TRBV6-5 few . CASSYSIRGSGNTIYF TGTGCCAGCAGTTACTCGATTAGGGGCTCTGGAAACACCATATATTTT
TRBJ1-6 14 TRBV7-6 . . CASSFESYNSPLHF TGTGCCAGCAGCTTTGAGAGTTATAATTCACCCCTCCACTTT
TRBJ2-5 15 TRBV28 . . CASRPRGGPRETQYF TGTGCCAGCAGGCCCAGGGGAGGGCCCCGAGAGACCCAGTACTTC
TRBJ2-1 18 TRBV5-4 . TRBD1 CASRNLRDRVRTYNEQFF TGTGCCAGCAGGAACCTCCGGGACAGGGTTCGGACCTACAATGAGCAGTTCTTC
TRBJ2-2 15 TRBV4-1 . TRBD1 CASRIQGANTGELFF TGCGCCAGCAGGATACAGGGGGCCAACACCGGGGAGCTGTTTTTT
TRBJ1-5 15 TRBV2 . TRBD1 CASSRGQGPYQPQHF TGTGCCAGCAGTCGCGGACAGGGGCCATATCAGCCCCAGCATTTT
TRBJ2-7 14 TRBV6-5 . TRBD1 CASSYGQGAYEQYF TGTGCCAGCAGTTACGGACAGGGGGCGTACGAGCAGTACTTC
TRBJ2-1 16 TRBV4-3 . . CASSQEWATYYNEQFF TGCGCCAGCAGCCAAGAATGGGCTACCTACTACAATGAGCAGTTCTTC
TRBJ2-4 17 TRBV28 . . CASSSHRGRGTKNIQYF TGTGCCAGCAGTTCCCATCGAGGGCGCGGGACCAAAAACATTCAGTACTTC
TRBJ2-7 15 TRBV6-1 . TRBD2 CASFLLAGTSYEQYF TGTGCCAGCTTCTTACTAGCGGGAACCTCCTACGAGCAGTACTTC